A single sample is the source of the 22 T cell receptor beta chains below, sequenced in a study of somatic mutations in cytotoxic T cells in rheumatoid arthritis. Repertoires were generated with immunoSEQ multiplex PCR, while TCRdb's copy carries only in-frame clones and drops some. This table holds about 6,400 clones, roughly 76% found once. Sequenced: CD8+ T cells sorted from blood. These receptors came from a woman between 50 and 59 years old in good health.

The V call is TRBV5-1, the J call TRBJ2-5; D might be TRBD1 (5 bases). V lost 0 bases to trimming and J lost 0 bases, with 12 bases between them. This CDR3 has 16 residues. Germline-derived CDR1 and CDR2 are SGHRS and YFSETQ. This CDR3 is CASSLDVGANQETQYF. The CDR3 bases are TGCGCCAGCAGCTTGGATGTAGGGGCAAACCAAGAGACCCAGTACTTC. Full variable domain (rest looked up from reference TRBV5-1 and TRBJ2-5): KAGVTQTPRYLIKTRGQQVTLSCSPISGHRSVSWYQQTPGQGLQFLFEYFSETQRNKGNFPGRFSGRQFSNSRSEMNVSTLELGDSALYLCASSLDVGANQETQYFGPGTRLLVL.

A few counts support this clone. The chain joins TRBV4-1 to TRBJ2-7; 7 nucleotides agree with TRBD1. The CDR3 is made up of 13 amino acids. The junction had 1 base not matched to a gene; V was cut back by 2 bases and J by 3 bases. The germline CDR1 and CDR2 sequences are MGHRA and YSYEKL. The CDR3: CASSQNRGYEQYF. The CDR3 nucleotides are TGCGCCAGCAGCCAAAACAGGGGCTACGAGCAGTACTTC.

This chain's CDR3 is CASSPKQGLRGLGLNEQFF. CDR3 coding DNA: TGTGCCAGCAGTCCCAAACAGGGGCTTCGGGGACTAGGCTTGAATGAGCAGTTCTTC. The chain couples TRBV27 to TRBJ2-1, with a possible D match to TRBD2 (8 bases). Per the germline V gene, CDR1 is MNHEY and CDR2 is SMNVEV (reference sequence). V lost 5 bases, J lost 7 bases, and 30 bases lay in between. This CDR3 is built from 19 residues.

The chain carries TRBV7-3 and TRBJ2-7, with 8 nucleotides matching TRBD1. J lost 3 bases, V lost 0 bases, and 4 bases had no gene match. The CDR3 is made up of 15 amino acids. Germline-derived CDR1 and CDR2 are SGHTA and FQGTGA. CDR3 sequence (DNA): TGTGCCAGCAGCTTAACTTCAGGGGGCTACTACGAGCAGTACTTC. This encodes CASSLTSGGYYEQYF.

This CDR3 is CASSSGSGANVLTF. CDR3 bases: TGTGCCAGCAGCTCGGGGTCTGGGGCCAACGTCCTGACTTTC. V usage is TRBV9 and J usage is TRBJ2-6; the D gene is possibly TRBD2 (5 bases). The CDR3 has 14 residues. Germline CDR1 SGDLS, CDR2 YYNGEE. V lost 4 bases and J 1 base, leaving 6 bases between the germline ends. The entire variable domain, with the rest obtained from reference TRBV9 and TRBJ2-6, is as follows: DSGVTQTPKHLITATGQRVTLRCSPRSGDLSVYWYQQSLDQGLQFLIQYYNGEERAKGNILERFSAQQFPDLHSELNLSSLELGDSALYFCASSSGSGANVLTFGAGSRLTVL.

This sequence joins TRBV10-3 and TRBJ2-3; maybe TRBD2 (6 bases). The germline V gene has CDR1 ENHRY and CDR2 SYGVKD. The CDR3 covers 15 residues. The V gene lost 2 bases and the J gene lost 4 bases, with 13 bases spanning the gap. CDR3 nucleotide sequence: TGTGCCATCAGTGAGCCCCCTCGGGGGTCAGATACGCAGTATTTT. This sequence encodes CAISEPPRGSDTQYF.

The rearrangement links TRBV4-1 to TRBJ2-3, with 16 nucleotides matching TRBD2. Trimming cost V 4 bases and J 1 base; bases outside gene matches: 8. CDR3 length: 19 amino acids. CDR1 and CDR2 (germline): MGHRA, YSYEKL. The DNA for the CDR3 is TGCGCCAGCAGCCCGATGGGACTAGCGGGGGGGCGCGGCACAGATACGCAGTATTTT. The encoded protein is CASSPMGLAGGRGTDTQYF.

This chain joins TRBV11-3 and TRBJ2-2; 7 bases fit TRBD2. The CDR3 is 16 amino acids. V lost 5 bases, J lost 0 bases, and 6 bases stayed unmatched. The germline V gene has CDR1 SGHNT and CDR2 YENEEA. The chain's CDR3 is CASSPRGGTNTGELFF. The CDR3 region has the DNA TGTGCCAGCAGCCCCCGGGGAGGGACGAACACCGGGGAGCTGTTTTTT.

CDR3 sequence reads: CASSLRRPGTGDYEQYF. Written as DNA, the CDR3 is TGTGCCAGCAGCTTACGTCGGCCCGGGACAGGGGATTACGAGCAGTACTTC. V usage is TRBV7-8 and J usage is TRBJ2-7; 10 nucleotides align to TRBD1. V lost 2 bases and J lost 4; bases outside the gene matches: 11. The CDR3 extends over 17 amino acids. Germline CDR1 and CDR2: SGHVS and FQNEAQ.

This clone was detected only a few times. The genes are TRBV4-1 and TRBJ1-2; 8 bases are shared with TRBD1. The CDR3 covers 19 residues. The germline gives CDR1 MGHRA, CDR2 YSYEKL. V shed 4 bases and J 3 bases; nucleotides not matched to a gene: 19. CDR3 amino acids: CASSPLYRQGRDEYYGYTF. CDR3 DNA: TGCGCCAGCAGCCCACTATACAGACAGGGGAGGGATGAATACTATGGCTACACCTTC.

V is TRBV11-1 and J is TRBJ1-4, with D possibly matching TRBD1 (6 bases). Germline-derived CDR1 and CDR2 are SGHAT and FQDESV (reference sequence). The germline V and J ends were trimmed by 5 bases and 8 bases, with 9 bases remaining between them. This CDR3 comprises 12 residues. CDR3 in DNA: TGTGCCAGCAGCCTGGGACACGAAAAACTGTTTTTT. It yields the protein CASSLGHEKLFF.

This rearrangement joins TRBV2 to TRBJ1-4; no clear D gene. Trimming removed 7 bases from V and 0 bases from J, with 9 bases in between. The CDR3 covers 14 residues. Germline V lookup: CDR1 SNHLY, CDR2 FYNNEI. The chain's CDR3 is CASTHSSTNEKLFF. The CDR3 DNA reads TGTGCCAGCACCCACAGTTCAACTAATGAAAAACTGTTTTTT.

This sequence joins TRBV9 and TRBJ2-7; 7 bases match TRBD1. CDR1 and CDR2 (germline): SGDLS, YYNGEE. With 0 bases clipped from V and 1 base from J, the junction kept 4 bases outside the gene matches. This CDR3 contains 15 residues. Written as DNA, the CDR3 is TGTGCCAGCAGCGTAGATGAGACAGGGTCCTACGAGCAGTACTTC. It yields the protein CASSVDETGSYEQYF.

This clone was found a few times. The J gene is TRBJ1-2, the V gene TRBV6-5, with a tentative D call TRBD1 (6 bases). Germline V CDR1 and CDR2: MNHEY, SVGAGI. Between the trimmed V and J ends, which lost 0 bases and 5 bases, there was a span of 13 bases. This CDR3 has 15 amino acids. This CDR3 reads CASSYSARGSYGYTF. The CDR3 DNA sequence: TGTGCCAGCAGTTACTCTGCCAGGGGTAGTTATGGCTACACCTTC.

This chain links TRBV7-2 with TRBJ2-5, with a possible D match to TRBD1 (6 bases). V gave up 4 bases and J gave up 5 bases, with 17 bases separating them. The CDR3 is 15 amino acids. Germline assignment: CDR1 SGHTA and CDR2 FQGNSA. In DNA, the CDR3 is TGTGCCAGCAGCTCTCCAACAGGGATGAGGGAGACCCAGTACTTC. Protein: CASSSPTGMRETQYF.

In its sample, this clone was seen once. This chain links TRBV5-1 with TRBJ1-1; 7 bases match TRBD1. Trimming cost V 3 bases and J 1 base; bases outside gene matches: 3. The CDR3 runs 14 residues. Germline V gives CDR1 SGHRS, CDR2 YFSETQ. The DNA for the CDR3 is TGCGCCAGCAGCTCCGGACAGGAGAACACTGAAGCTTTCTTT. Translation gives CASSSGQENTEAFF.

The V gene is TRBV4-1, the J gene TRBJ1-1; 7 nucleotides align to TRBD1. Looked up from germline, CDR1 is MGHRA and CDR2 is YSYEKL. V lost 0 bases, J lost 6 bases, and 7 bases stayed unmatched. This CDR3 is built from 15 residues. CDR3 loop: CASSQDWVRGAEAFF. DNA for the CDR3: TGCGCCAGCAGCCAAGATTGGGTCAGGGGGGCTGAAGCTTTCTTT.

This rearrangement joins TRBV6-1 to TRBJ2-1; D may be TRBD2 (6 bases). This CDR3 region has 15 residues. Germline assignment: CDR1 MNHNS and CDR2 SASEGT. Trimming left V 2 bases short and J 0 bases short, with 8 bases between. The CDR3 DNA sequence: TGTGCCAGCAGTGAATCCGGGGGCTCCTACAATGAGCAGTTCTTC. Encoded protein: CASSESGGSYNEQFF.

V is TRBV6-4 and J is TRBJ2-3; 12 bases are shared with TRBD2. The J segment lost 5 bases and the V segment lost 0 bases, leaving 0 bases of the junction unmatched. The V gene's germline CDR1 is MRHNA and CDR2 SNTAGT. This CDR3 is 15 amino acids long. The CDR3 spells CASSDSTSGGDTQYF. DNA for the CDR3: TGTGCCAGCAGTGACTCGACTAGCGGGGGAGATACGCAGTATTTT.

CDR3 sequence: CASSSLPGQGGGEAFF. The CDR3 DNA is TGTGCCAGCAGTTCTCTGCCAGGACAGGGAGGGGGTGAAGCTTTCTTT. The V gene is TRBV6-5, the J gene TRBJ1-1; 8 nucleotides line up with TRBD1. The V gene end was trimmed by 4 bases and the J gene end by 7 bases; junction bases not matched to a gene: 14. The CDR3 loop spans 16 amino acids. Germline V lookup: CDR1 MNHEY, CDR2 SVGAGI.

The chain has TRBV7-9 and TRBJ1-1; D ambiguous. The CDR3 sequence is 14 residues long. Per the germline V gene, CDR1 is SEHNR and CDR2 is FQNEAQ (reference sequence). The V gene lost 0 bases and the J gene lost 5 bases, with 10 bases spanning the gap. This CDR3 reads CASSLAQVRTEAFF. CDR3 nucleotide sequence: TGTGCCAGCAGCTTAGCGCAGGTACGAACTGAAGCTTTCTTT.

The J gene is TRBJ2-5, the V gene TRBV7-6; possible D gene TRBD2, 7 bases. V was clipped by 5 bases and J by 2 bases, with 27 bases between them. From germline, CDR1 is SGHVS and CDR2 FNYEAQ. CDR3 length: 19 amino acids. CDR3 residues: CASSPGPQGRGISQETQYF. The CDR3 bases are TGTGCCAGCAGCCCAGGGCCCCAGGGGCGGGGGATTTCACAAGAGACCCAGTACTTC. The entire variable domain, with the rest obtained from reference TRBV7-6 and TRBJ2-5, is as follows: GAGVSQSPRYKVTKRGQDVALRCDPISGHVSLYWYRQALGQGPEFLTYFNYEAQQDKSGLPNDRFSAERPEGSISTLTIQRTEQRDSAMYRCASSPGPQGRGISQETQYFGPGTRLLVL.